This TCR beta chain was identified during a study of monozygotic twins with inflammatory bowel disease. The germline gives CDR1 SGHVS, CDR2 FQNEAQ. The length of the CDR3 is 18 residues. A total RNA quantity of around 3,700 ng went into each TCR library. After re-calling the 5' RACE reads, TCRdb lists one entry per CDR3 protein, DNA absent. This repertoire comprises some 150,000 distinct CDR3 sequences; its ten largest clones make up roughly 2.4%. Concerning this clonotype itself: Its specificity is not known.

Study-level findings and limits: No one strong IBD-associated signal or clonotype was supported.

This TCR was sampled from a human donor with ulcerative colitis or Crohn's disease, or a healthy co-twin of an affected twin (not recorded which). The chain is built from TRBV7-8 and TRBJ2-3; the D gene TCRdb calls, TRBD2, cannot be checked with no DNA. The sequenced sample consisted of blood. CDR3 protein: CASSLRLAGSSSSNTQYF.